This TCR beta chain is drawn from a study of blood T cell repertoires in COVID-19. Study-level background: The samples span acute and convalescent COVID-19 from the United States, Italy and Spain. Sources were T cells, B-cell-depleted T cells, or PBMCs; the material itself was cDNA or gDNA.

V gave up 6 bases and J gave up 3 bases, with 12 bases separating them. CDR3 length: 14 residues. Germline-derived CDR1 and CDR2 are SGHTA and FQGNSA. This clone was detected a few times. Per the original methods: Amplification with reference gene primers provided the estimates of nucleated cell counts. The data were produced by immunoSEQ multiplex PCR, yet TCRdb's version contains in-frame clones alone and is incomplete. The V and J calls and clone size are taken from that table; D and trimming were inferred from the DNA. The sample contains approximately 100,000 clones, 65% to 85% of which appear only once.

The chain carries TRBV7-2 and TRBJ1-5, with a possible D match to TRBD1 (6 bases). The clonotype originates from a woman of 80 years or more with acute or convalescent COVID-19. The sequencing input was peripheral blood. The CDR3 spells CASRATGFNQPQHF. The CDR3 DNA sequence: TGTGCCAGCAGGGCGACAGGTTTCAATCAGCCCCAGCATTTT.